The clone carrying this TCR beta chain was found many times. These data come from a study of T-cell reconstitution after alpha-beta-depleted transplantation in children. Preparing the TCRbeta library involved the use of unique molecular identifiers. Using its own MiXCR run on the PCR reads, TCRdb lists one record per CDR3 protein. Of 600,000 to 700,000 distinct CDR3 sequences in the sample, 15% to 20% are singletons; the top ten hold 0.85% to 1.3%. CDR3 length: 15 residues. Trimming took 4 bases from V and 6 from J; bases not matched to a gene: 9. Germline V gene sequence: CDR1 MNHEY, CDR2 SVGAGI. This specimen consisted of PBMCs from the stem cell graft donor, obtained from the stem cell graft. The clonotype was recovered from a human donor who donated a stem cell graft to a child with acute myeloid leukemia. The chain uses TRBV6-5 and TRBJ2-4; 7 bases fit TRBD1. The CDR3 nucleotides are TGTGCCAGCAGTTTATACAGGGGCGCTCGAAACATTCAGTACTTC. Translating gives CASSLYRGARNIQYF.